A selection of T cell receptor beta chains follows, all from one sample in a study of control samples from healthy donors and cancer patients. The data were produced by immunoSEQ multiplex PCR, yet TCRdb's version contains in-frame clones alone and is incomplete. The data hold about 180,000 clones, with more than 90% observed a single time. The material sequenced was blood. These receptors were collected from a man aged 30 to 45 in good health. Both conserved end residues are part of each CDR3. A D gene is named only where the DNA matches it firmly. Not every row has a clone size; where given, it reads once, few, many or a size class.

CDR3 protein: CASSPRWTGGKGSSYEQYF
CDR3 DNA: TGTGCCAGCAGTCCTCGATGGACAGGGGGAAAGGGGAGCTCCTACGAGCAGTACTTC
D gene: TRBD1
clone size: few
V gene: TRBV28
J gene: TRBJ2-7

CDR3 protein: CASPTKRNGTEAFF
CDR3 DNA: TGTGCCAGTCCGACAAAACGCAACGGCACTGAAGCTTTCTTT
D gene: NA
clone size: NA
V gene: TRBV11-3
J gene: TRBJ1-1

CDR3 protein: CASSQERTGTSGGTYEQYF
CDR3 DNA: TGCGCCAGCAGCCAAGAACGGACCGGGACTAGCGGGGGAACCTACGAGCAGTACTTC
D gene: TRBD2
clone size: NA
V gene: TRBV4-1
J gene: TRBJ2-7

CDR3 protein: CASSLGLAGTGELFF
CDR3 DNA: TGCGCCAGCAGCTTGGGTTTGGCAGGCACCGGGGAGCTGTTTTTT
D gene: NA
clone size: NA
V gene: TRBV5-1
J gene: TRBJ2-2

CDR3 protein: CASSIQGDPYNEQFF
CDR3 DNA: TGTGCCAGCAGCATACAGGGGGACCCCTACAATGAGCAGTTCTTC
D gene: TRBD1
clone size: NA
V gene: TRBV27
J gene: TRBJ2-1

CDR3 protein: CASSLEKGSTEAFF
CDR3 DNA: TGTGCCAGCAGCCTAGAGAAGGGTAGCACTGAAGCTTTCTTT
D gene: NA
clone size: once
V gene: TRBV13
J gene: TRBJ1-1

CDR3 protein: CASSPGQGAGQPQHF
CDR3 DNA: TGTGCCAGCTCACCAGGACAGGGGGCAGGACAGCCCCAGCATTTT
D gene: TRBD1
clone size: NA
V gene: TRBV18
J gene: TRBJ1-5

CDR3 protein: CASRETVNEKLFF
CDR3 DNA: TGTGCCTCCAGGGAGACGGTAAATGAAAAACTGTTTTTT
D gene: NA
clone size: NA
V gene: TRBV30
J gene: TRBJ1-4

CDR3 protein: CASTLQETQYF
CDR3 DNA: TGTGCCAGCACCTTACAAGAGACCCAGTACTTC
D gene: NA
clone size: NA
V gene: TRBV5-5
J gene: TRBJ2-5

CDR3 protein: CASSSQDSERVGEQFF
CDR3 DNA: TGTGCCAGCAGTTCCCAAGACAGTGAGCGAGTGGGTGAGCAGTTCTTC
D gene: NA
clone size: NA
V gene: TRBV27
J gene: TRBJ2-1

CDR3 protein: CASSYSPGQGITGNTIYF
CDR3 DNA: TGCGCCAGCAGCTATTCTCCGGGTCAGGGGATTACCGGAAACACCATATATTTT
D gene: NA
clone size: NA
V gene: TRBV5-1
J gene: TRBJ1-3

CDR3 protein: CASSLSSGGRREQYF
CDR3 DNA: TGTGCCAGCAGCTTATCTAGCGGGGGTCGGAGAGAGCAGTACTTC
D gene: TRBD2
clone size: NA
V gene: TRBV11-2
J gene: TRBJ2-7

CDR3 protein: CASSLGTGVNTEAFF
CDR3 DNA: TGTGCCAGCAGCTTGGGGACAGGGGTGAACACTGAAGCTTTCTTT
D gene: TRBD1
clone size: few
V gene: TRBV11-2
J gene: TRBJ1-1

CDR3 protein: CASSQGKGLNSGANVLTF
CDR3 DNA: TGTGCCAGCAGCCAAGGAAAGGGACTTAACTCTGGGGCCAACGTCCTGACTTTC
D gene: NA
clone size: NA
V gene: TRBV4-2
J gene: TRBJ2-6

CDR3 protein: CASSVQSGANYGYTF
CDR3 DNA: TGTGCCAGCAGCGTACAGTCGGGGGCTAACTATGGCTACACCTTC
D gene: NA
clone size: NA
V gene: TRBV9
J gene: TRBJ1-2

CDR3 protein: CASSTQGRPGELFF
CDR3 DNA: TGTGCCAGTAGTACACAGGGGAGGCCCGGGGAGCTGTTTTTT
D gene: NA
clone size: NA
V gene: TRBV19
J gene: TRBJ2-2

CDR3 protein: CASSEMTGGAETQYF
CDR3 DNA: TGTGCCAGCAGTGAGATGACAGGGGGCGCGGAGACCCAGTACTTC
D gene: TRBD1
clone size: NA
V gene: TRBV6-1
J gene: TRBJ2-5

CDR3 protein: CASSQDYPGASAGELFF
CDR3 DNA: TGTGCCAGCAGCCAAGATTATCCGGGGGCGAGCGCCGGGGAGCTGTTTTTT
D gene: NA
clone size: once
V gene: TRBV3-1/TRBV3-2
J gene: TRBJ2-2

CDR3 protein: CASSPGTGMAGELFF
CDR3 DNA: TGTGCCAGCTCACCCGGGACAGGGATGGCCGGGGAGCTGTTTTTT
D gene: TRBD1
clone size: few
V gene: TRBV18
J gene: TRBJ2-2

CDR3 protein: CASSYSSLLETQYF
CDR3 DNA: TGTGCCAGCAGTTACTCGTCCCTATTAGAGACCCAGTACTTC
D gene: NA
clone size: NA
V gene: TRBV6-6
J gene: TRBJ2-5

CDR3 protein: CASSSLGVMNTEAFF
CDR3 DNA: TGTGCCAGCAGCTCCCTAGGGGTCATGAACACTGAAGCTTTCTTT
D gene: NA
clone size: NA
V gene: TRBV7-2
J gene: TRBJ1-1

CDR3 protein: CASSQDRAITEAFF
CDR3 DNA: TGTGCCAGCAGCCAAGATAGGGCGATCACTGAAGCTTTCTTT
D gene: NA
clone size: NA
V gene: TRBV4-2
J gene: TRBJ1-1

CDR3 protein: CASSGRTGGATSPLHF
CDR3 DNA: TGTGCCAGTAGTGGCCGGACAGGAGGGGCGACGTCACCCCTCCACTTT
D gene: TRBD1
clone size: NA
V gene: TRBV19
J gene: TRBJ1-6

CDR3 protein: CASSSSPGGNEKLFF
CDR3 DNA: TGTGCCAGCAGCTCATCCCCGGGTGGGAATGAAAAACTGTTTTTT
D gene: NA
clone size: NA
V gene: TRBV7-9
J gene: TRBJ1-4

CDR3 protein: CASSYHGAGENTEAFF
CDR3 DNA: TGTGCCAGCAGTTACCATGGTGCAGGGGAGAACACTGAAGCTTTCTTT
D gene: NA
clone size: NA
V gene: TRBV6-5
J gene: TRBJ1-1

CDR3 protein: CASSQEAQAGNTIYF
CDR3 DNA: TGTGCCAGCAGCCAAGAAGCACAGGCCGGAAACACCATATATTTT
D gene: NA
clone size: NA
V gene: TRBV4-2
J gene: TRBJ1-3

CDR3 protein: CASSYGPWTGNGYTF
CDR3 DNA: TGTGCCAGCAGTTACGGACCCTGGACAGGGAATGGCTACACCTTC
D gene: TRBD1
clone size: NA
V gene: TRBV6-2/TRBV6-3
J gene: TRBJ1-2

CDR3 protein: CASSFIGGLDEQFF
CDR3 DNA: TGTGCCAGCAGCTTTATTGGGGGCTTGGATGAGCAGTTCTTC
D gene: NA
clone size: NA
V gene: TRBV5-6
J gene: TRBJ2-1

CDR3 protein: CASSDGAPGNEQFF
CDR3 DNA: TGCGCCAGCAGTGATGGTGCCCCCGGGAATGAGCAGTTCTTC
D gene: NA
clone size: NA
V gene: TRBV10-1
J gene: TRBJ2-1